This TCR beta chain was sequenced in a study of CD8 T cells in Susac syndrome. Overall study context: Among the Susac syndrome patients who underwent sequencing, more than 5 had clinically active disease, while roughly 8 of them were in remission. Patients with Susac syndrome were therapy-naive, treated with corticosteroids, or treated with intravenous immunoglobulin alone when blood was collected.

With random hexamers, reverse transcription was performed on roughly 0.5 to 1 ug of RNA. TCR beta CDR3 was amplified by immunoSEQ covering 54 Vbeta and 13 Jbeta. Each CDR3 protein gets one entry after TCRdb re-called the immunoSEQ multiplex PCR reads with MiXCR. The sample contains about 150,000 distinct CDR3 sequences, roughly 95% of which appear only once. The V end was cut by 0 bases, the J end by 6 bases, with 11 bases between. Germline lookup yields CDR1 LNHNV and CDR2 YYDKDF (reference sequence). The length of the CDR3 is 14 residues. CD8+ and CD4+ T cells from blood underwent TCR beta sequencing, which was carried out in a high-throughput format.

What was sequenced was CD4+ T cells from PBMCs. The TCR was taken from a human donor with Susac syndrome. The rearrangement joins TRBV15 to TRBJ1-2; D is unclear. CDR3 DNA: TGTGCCACCAGCAGAGATAGTAAGGCGGATGGCTACACCTTC. Translated: CATSRDSKADGYTF. Combining the CDR3 with reference TRBV15 and TRBJ1-2 gives the whole variable domain DAMVIQNPRYQVTQFGKPVTLSCSQTLNHNVMYWYQQKSSQAPKLLFHYYDKDFNNEADTPDNFQSRRPNTSFCFLDIRSPGLGDTAMYLCATSRDSKADGYTFGSGTRLTVV.